This TCR beta chain was captured by sequencing in a study of cytomegalovirus exposure and HLA in healthy donors. In the PCR, 60 Vbeta and 13 Jbeta primers were used. As handled by the study authors: In a later analysis, the count reached tens of millions of unique TCR beta chains, with roughly 12 million shared. Assay used: immunoSEQ multiplex PCR; TCRdb lists only in-frame clones, some missing. V and J calls and clone size are as listed in that table; D and trimming were resolved from the DNA. Altogether 150,000 or so clones are present, around 72% being singletons, with the ten largest covering about 4.3%. The CDR3 length is 15 residues. Trimming took off 4 bases at V and 2 bases at J, with 12 bases between the two ends. In germline, CDR1 is MGHRA, CDR2 YSYEKL. This clone was seen only a few times.

This receptor was obtained from a man younger than 35 in good health and CMV-seropositive. V usage is TRBV4-1 and J usage is TRBJ1-5, with a weak D call TRBD1 (5 bases). The material sequenced was PBMCs. The CDR3 DNA follows: TGCGCCAGCAGCCCAGGGTACGGTGGCAATCAGCCCCAGCATTTT. Protein product: CASSPGYGGNQPQHF.